A single sample gave rise to the 30 T cell receptor beta chains below, sequenced in a study of early T cells in non-severe SARS-CoV-2 infection. TCRdb re-called the 5' RACE reads with MiXCR, one entry per CDR3 protein. In the table there are some 26,000 distinct CDR3 sequences, around 4% of which are singletons. The sample comprised whole blood. The receptors shown here come from an adult who was a healthcare worker with PCR-confirmed SARS-CoV-2 infection or an uninfected control (not recorded which).

This clonotype was counted at least ten times. The V and J genes are TRBV5-1 and TRBJ2-7; no clear D gene. Trimming shortened V by 5 bases and J by 3 bases, and 15 bases separated the two germline ends. The CDR3 consists of 14 residues. CDR1 and CDR2 from the germline V gene are SGHRS and YFSETQ. In DNA form, the CDR3 reads TGCGCCAGCAGTTACGCTCCCGAGGTCTACGAGCAGTACTTC. It translates to CASSYAPEVYEQYF. Full variable domain (rest looked up from reference TRBV5-1 and TRBJ2-7): KAGVTQTPRYLIKTRGQQVTLSCSPISGHRSVSWYQQTPGQGLQFLFEYFSETQRNKGNFPGRFSGRQFSNSRSEMNVSTLELGDSALYLCASSYAPEVYEQYFGPGTRLTVT.

The chain employs TRBV7-2 and TRBJ2-7; D call uncertain. The CDR3 extends over 14 amino acids. V shed 7 bases and J shed 0 bases, with 13 bases lying between them. Germline CDR1 SGHTA, CDR2 FQGNSA. This chain's CDR3 is CASMQNSNSYEQYF. The CDR3 DNA follows: TGTGCCAGCATGCAGAACAGCAACTCCTACGAGCAGTACTTC.

A few counts support this clonotype. The chain recombines TRBV10-3 with TRBJ1-5; unclear D gene. V lost 4 bases and J 7 bases, leaving 11 bases between the germline ends. The CDR3 runs to 13 residues. Germline V gene sequence: CDR1 ENHRY, CDR2 SYGVKD. Here the CDR3 reads CAISGTEEQPQHF. The CDR3 DNA follows: TGTGCCATCAGTGGAACGGAGGAACAGCCCCAGCATTTT.

This clonotype was counted at least ten times. The rearrangement links TRBV4-2 to TRBJ1-2; 7 bases agree with TRBD1. The CDR3 runs to 13 residues. Trimming took 3 bases from V and 4 from J; bases not matched to a gene: 2. The germline V gene encodes CDR1 LGHNA and CDR2 YNFKEQ. CDR3 bases: TGTGCCAGCAGCCAGCGGGACAGCTATGGCTACACCTTC. The encoded protein is CASSQRDSYGYTF.

As regards this clonotype: This may stem from a read error, because a much larger clone lies one nucleotide away. The V gene is TRBV9, the J gene TRBJ1-2; D is undetermined. CDR3 length equals 14 residues. V gave up 0 bases and J gave up 2 bases, with 8 bases separating them. Germline CDR1 reads SGDLS; CDR2 reads YYNGEE. The CDR3 reads CASSVDPTNYGYTF. In nucleotides, the CDR3 is TGTGCCAGCAGCGTAGATCCGACAAACTATGGCTACACCTTC.

This clonotype showed up just a few times. J is TRBJ2-7 and V is TRBV27, with TRBD2 matching over 13 bases. This CDR3 is built from 15 residues. Germline CDR1 and CDR2: MNHEY and SMNVEV (reference sequence). The trim removed 3 bases at V and 3 bases at J, leaving 2 bases unmatched. Here the CDR3 DNA reads TGTGCCAGCAGTTTGGGACTAGCGGGAAGCTACGAGCAGTACTTC. Protein sequence: CASSLGLAGSYEQYF.

Ten or more counts support this clonotype. The V call is TRBV9, the J call TRBJ1-2; D is perhaps TRBD1 (6 bases). V shed 1 base and J shed 4 bases, with 8 bases lying between them. The germline CDR1 and CDR2 sequences are SGDLS and YYNGEE. The CDR3 covers 13 residues. The CDR3 loop reads CASSVMDSYGYTF. CDR3 in DNA: TGTGCCAGCAGCGTAATGGACAGCTATGGCTACACCTTC. The full variable domain, completed using reference TRBV9 and TRBJ1-2, is DSGVTQTPKHLITATGQRVTLRCSPRSGDLSVYWYQQSLDQGLQFLIQYYNGEERAKGNILERFSAQQFPDLHSELNLSSLELGDSALYFCASSVMDSYGYTFGSGTRLTVV.

A note on this clonotype: Given a much more abundant clone one base away, this may be a read error. The chain joins TRBV6-6 to TRBJ2-3; either TRBD1 or TRBD2 may fit D (5 bases each). Germline CDR1 and CDR2: MNHNY and SVGAGI (reference sequence). The CDR3 is 17 amino acids. The V and J ends lost 5 bases and 1 base respectively, with 19 bases between them. Here the CDR3 reads CASSRDLAAEGTDTQYF. The CDR3 region has the DNA TGTGCCAGCAGTAGGGACCTCGCGGCTGAGGGCACAGATACGCAGTATTTT.

This clonotype occurred many times. The chain carries TRBV6-5 and TRBJ1-5; D gene unclear. V was shortened by 2 bases and J by 9 bases, with 11 bases between the two germline ends. The CDR3 extends over 13 amino acids. CDR1 MNHEY and CDR2 SVGAGI come from the germline V gene. The DNA for the CDR3 is TGTGCCAGCAGTTACAGCTCCGGGTGGCCCCAGCATTTT. Residues: CASSYSSGWPQHF.

CDR3 bases: TGTGCCAGCAGCTTTGCGGGAGAAATCGGGGAGCTGTTTTTT. It encodes CASSFAGEIGELFF. The rearrangement joins TRBV7-2 to TRBJ2-2; 7 bases fit TRBD2. The junction had 5 bases not matched to a gene; V was cut back by 3 bases and J by 7 bases. The length of the CDR3 is 14 residues. Germline V lookup: CDR1 SGHTA, CDR2 FQGNSA. The complete variable domain, with remaining parts taken from reference TRBV7-2 and TRBJ2-2, reads GAGVSQSPSNKVTEKGKDVELRCDPISGHTALYWYRQSLGQGLEFLIYFQGNSAPDKSGLPSDRFSAERTGGSVSTLTIQRTQQEDSAVYLCASSFAGEIGELFFGEGSRLTVL.

The sample holds many counts of this clonotype. The J gene is TRBJ1-4, the V gene TRBV28, with 7 nucleotides matching TRBD1. V was clipped by 5 bases and J by 7 bases; unmatched bases: 13. This CDR3 has 16 amino acids. Germline CDR1 is MDHEN and CDR2 is SYDVKM. CDR3 sequence reads: CASSQQQGLYSEKLFF. The CDR3 DNA follows: TGTGCCAGCAGTCAACAACAGGGGCTTTATAGTGAAAAACTGTTTTTT.

This clonotype has at least ten counts. The rearrangement links TRBV2 to TRBJ2-7; 7 bases match TRBD1. The CDR3 covers 14 residues. Trimming took 1 base from V and 9 from J; bases not matched to a gene: 9. CDR1 and CDR2 from the germline V gene are SNHLY and FYNNEI. The CDR3 loop reads CASSEGQGTQVQYF. As DNA, the CDR3 is TGTGCCAGCAGTGAAGGACAGGGCACTCAGGTGCAGTACTTC.

The chain combines TRBV7-9 with TRBJ2-5; tentative D call: TRBD1 (6 bases). Germline V lookup: CDR1 SEHNR, CDR2 FQNEAQ (reference sequence). Trimming took 8 bases from V and 1 from J, leaving 17 bases between them. The CDR3 length is 15 residues. The CDR3 region has the DNA TGTGCCAGCGGCAAGGGACAAATTATCCAAGAGACCCAGTACTTC. Encoded protein: CASGKGQIIQETQYF. The full variable domain, with the rest looked up from reference TRBV7-9 and TRBJ2-5, is DTGVSQNPRHKITKRGQNVTFRCDPISEHNRLYWYRQTLGQGPEFLTYFQNEAQLEKSRLLSDRFSAERPKGSFSTLEIQRTEQGDSAMYLCASGKGQIIQETQYFGPGTRLLVL.

Ten or more counts support this clonotype. The J gene is TRBJ2-3, the V gene TRBV7-2, with TRBD2 as a possible D gene (5 bases). Trimming stripped 5 bases from V and 2 bases from J, with 11 bases between. CDR1 and CDR2 (germline): SGHTA, FQGNSA. The CDR3 runs 14 residues. CDR3 bases: TGTGCCAGCAGCCCGGAGGCTCTCACAGATACGCAGTATTTT. It codes for CASSPEALTDTQYF. The entire variable domain, with the rest obtained from reference TRBV7-2 and TRBJ2-3, is as follows: GAGVSQSPSNKVTEKGKDVELRCDPISGHTALYWYRQSLGQGLEFLIYFQGNSAPDKSGLPSDRFSAERTGGSVSTLTIQRTQQEDSAVYLCASSPEALTDTQYFGPGTRLTVL.

This clonotype appeared many times. In DNA, the CDR3 is TGTGCCAGCTCACCAGGGACGGATGGCTATGGCTACACCTTC. Translating it yields CASSPGTDGYGYTF. The chain couples TRBV18 to TRBJ1-2, with D maybe TRBD1 (5 bases). V lost 2 bases and J lost 4, with 11 bases in between. The CDR3 is made up of 14 amino acids. The germline CDR1 and CDR2 sequences are KGHSH and LQKENI.

To note about this clonotype: A read error may be the cause here, since a much bigger clone is one base away. No conserved phenylalanine or tryptophan ends this CDR3, so it is likely a read error. The chain employs TRBV4-3 and TRBJ2-1, with 10 bases that match TRBD2. Looked up from germline, CDR1 is LGHNA and CDR2 is YSLEER. Trimming removed 1 base from V and 6 bases from J; junction bases left unmatched: 6. The CDR3 covers 16 residues. CDR3 protein: CASSQALAGGSNEQFY. The CDR3 bases are TGCGCCAGCAGCCAAGCTTTAGCGGGAGGATCCAATGAGCAGTTCTAC.

This clonotype was counted at least ten times. The rearrangement links TRBV29-1 to TRBJ2-1; D is uncertain. V gave up 1 base and J gave up 5 bases, with 15 bases separating them. Germline-derived CDR1 and CDR2 are SQVTM and ANQGSEA. The CDR3 consists of 15 residues. CDR3 bases: TGCAGCGTTGAAGCCTCGGTCGTGGTTAACAATGAGCAGTTCTTC. It is translated as CSVEASVVVNNEQFF.

This clonotype was counted only a few times. This chain uses TRBV27 with TRBJ1-1; the D gene is possibly TRBD1 (6 bases). CDR3 length: 17 amino acids. Trimming shortened V by 5 bases and J by 3 bases, and 22 bases separated the two germline ends. Germline assignment: CDR1 MNHEY and CDR2 SMNVEV (reference sequence). CDR3: CASSLQPFTGLHTEAFF. Written as DNA, the CDR3 is TGTGCCAGCAGTCTCCAGCCATTCACAGGGCTACACACTGAAGCTTTCTTT.

This clonotype was observed at least ten times. The chain uses TRBV7-2 and TRBJ2-1; D is ambiguous. Trimming pared 3 bases from V and 8 bases from J, leaving 14 bases between. The CDR3 consists of 14 residues. The V gene's germline CDR1 is SGHTA and CDR2 FQGNSA. The CDR3 DNA follows: TGTGCCAGCAGCTTGGGGATTAGGACCGATGAGCAGTTCTTC. Protein sequence: CASSLGIRTDEQFF.

This clonotype was recorded a few times. The chain joins TRBV5-1 to TRBJ2-3; no reliable D call. The V end was cut by 1 base, the J end by 2 bases, with 8 bases between. This CDR3 is built from 14 residues. CDR1 and CDR2 from the germline V gene are SGHRS and YFSETQ. The CDR3 sequence is CASSLRYLTDTQYF. CDR3 sequence (DNA): TGCGCCAGCAGCTTGAGGTACCTCACAGATACGCAGTATTTT.

At least ten counts were recorded for this clonotype. The V and J genes are TRBV19 and TRBJ1-5, with 9 bases lining up with TRBD1. CDR1 LNHDA and CDR2 SQIVND come from the germline V gene (reference sequence). The CDR3 spans 17 residues. Unmatched junction bases numbered 8, after V lost 3 bases and J lost 2 bases. The CDR3 spells CASSMKPQGAGNQPQHF. The CDR3 DNA sequence: TGTGCCAGTAGTATGAAACCACAGGGGGCAGGCAATCAGCCCCAGCATTTT.

This clonotype was observed a few times. The V call is TRBV20-1, the J call TRBJ2-1; D remains ambiguous. Germline V gene sequence: CDR1 DFQATT, CDR2 SNEGSKA (reference sequence). The CDR3 runs 14 residues. Trimming removed 6 bases at V and 4 bases at J, with 16 bases between. The CDR3 region has the DNA TGCAGTGCCCAGTCTCCGACGGAATACAATGAGCAGTTCTTC. This translates into CSAQSPTEYNEQFF.

By frequency in the sample, this clonotype is medium-sized. The chain links TRBV6-5 to TRBJ1-6; no clear D. The germline V gene encodes CDR1 MNHEY and CDR2 SVGAGI. V was pared by 4 bases and J by 12 bases, with 13 bases between. CDR3 length equals 13 residues. The CDR3 is CASSSAALLPLHF. The CDR3 DNA is TGTGCCAGCAGTTCGGCGGCTTTGCTACCCCTCCACTTT.

This clonotype was recorded at least ten times. The chain carries TRBV19 and TRBJ1-2, with D unresolved. This CDR3 contains 15 residues. With 4 bases removed from V and 0 bases from J, the gap between germline ends came to 12 bases. CDR1 and CDR2 from the germline V gene are LNHDA and SQIVND (reference sequence). CDR3 residues: CASSKGRPPNYGYTF. CDR3 coding DNA: TGTGCCAGTAGTAAAGGACGTCCACCTAACTATGGCTACACCTTC. Drawing the rest from reference TRBV19 and TRBJ1-2, the complete variable domain is DGGITQSPKYLFRKEGQNVTLSCEQNLNHDAMYWYRQDPGQGLRLIYYSQIVNDFQKGDIAEGYSVSREKKESFPLTVTSAQKNPTAFYLCASSKGRPPNYGYTFGSGTRLTVV.

Many counts were recorded for this clonotype. This chain connects TRBV14 to TRBJ2-1, with D possibly matching TRBD2 (6 bases). Trimming stripped 1 base from V and 3 bases from J, with 16 bases between. This CDR3 spans 17 amino acids. Germline lookup yields CDR1 SGHDN and CDR2 FVKESK. The DNA of the CDR3 is TGTGCCAGCAGCCAAGGTCTAGCGTCAAGGGACTACAATGAGCAGTTCTTC. Its translation: CASSQGLASRDYNEQFF. The variable domain in full, completed from reference TRBV14 and TRBJ2-1, reads EAGVTQFPSHSVIEKGQTVTLRCDPISGHDNLYWYRRVMGKEIKFLLHFVKESKQDESGMPNNRFLAERTGGTYSTLKVQPAELEDSGVYFCASSQGLASRDYNEQFFGPGTRLTVL.

The chain combines TRBV24-1 with TRBJ2-5, with unresolved D. Germline loops: CDR1 KGHDR, CDR2 SFDVKD. The CDR3 runs to 13 residues. Trimming took 4 bases from V and 2 from J, leaving 7 bases between them. The DNA for the CDR3 is TGTGCCACCAGTGACGGCAGGCAAGAGACCCAGTACTTC. It specifies CATSDGRQETQYF.

This clonotype was recorded many times. The chain combines TRBV5-3 with TRBJ1-5; D not certain. TRBV5-3 is assigned to the ORF class and has an uncertain function. The germline V and J ends were trimmed by 7 bases and 6 bases, with 20 bases remaining between them. The CDR3 covers 15 residues. CDR3 nucleotide sequence: TGTGCCAGAGGACCGACGCGGGCCCCCGGTCAGCCCCAGCATTTT. It is translated as CARGPTRAPGQPQHF.

This clonotype was detected many times. The rearrangement joins TRBV29-1 to TRBJ1-1; TRBD1 aligns across 7 bases. CDR1 and CDR2 from the germline V gene are SQVTM and ANQGSEA. J was trimmed by 7 bases and V by 6 bases; bases with no gene match: 11. The CDR3 has 13 amino acids. The CDR3 DNA sequence: TGCAGCGTATCGACAGGGCGTGGACATGAAGCTTTCTTT. Its protein is CSVSTGRGHEAFF.

This clonotype was seen ten or more times. The chain joins TRBV20-1 to TRBJ2-1, with TRBD1 matching 10 bases. This CDR3 contains 15 residues. V lost 4 bases and J lost 4; bases outside the gene matches: 7. Looked up from germline, CDR1 is DFQATT and CDR2 is SNEGSKA (reference sequence). CDR3 bases: TGCAGTGCTAATAGGATGGACAGGGGGTACAATGAGCAGTTCTTC. This encodes CSANRMDRGYNEQFF.

This clonotype appeared many times. This rearrangement joins TRBV12-3 or TRBV12-4 to TRBJ1-1; D not certain. V lost 2 bases and J lost 2, with 6 bases in between. This CDR3 has 13 residues. The DNA for the CDR3 is TGTGCCAGCAGTTTATACAGTAACACTGAAGCTTTCTTT. This encodes CASSLYSNTEAFF.